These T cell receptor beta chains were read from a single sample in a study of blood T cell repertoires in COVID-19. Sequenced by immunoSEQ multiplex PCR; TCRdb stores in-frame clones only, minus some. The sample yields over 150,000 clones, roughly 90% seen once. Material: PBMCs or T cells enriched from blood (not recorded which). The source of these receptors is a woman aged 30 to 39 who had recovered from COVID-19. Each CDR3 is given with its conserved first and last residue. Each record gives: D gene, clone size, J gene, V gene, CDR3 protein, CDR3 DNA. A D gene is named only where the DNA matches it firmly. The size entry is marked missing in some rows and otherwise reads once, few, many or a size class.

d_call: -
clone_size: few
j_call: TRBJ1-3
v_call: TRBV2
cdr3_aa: CASSRQSYSGNTIYF
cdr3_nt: TGTGCCAGCTCCCGACAGTCCTACTCTGGAAACACCATATATTTT

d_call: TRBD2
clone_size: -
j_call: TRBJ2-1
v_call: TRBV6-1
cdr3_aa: CASSEYPSGGPSGEQFF
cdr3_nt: TGTGCCAGCAGTGAATACCCTAGCGGGGGGCCGTCGGGGGAGCAGTTCTTC

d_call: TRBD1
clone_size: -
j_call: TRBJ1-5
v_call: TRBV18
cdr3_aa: CASSYGTGGLNQPQHF
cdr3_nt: TGTGCCAGCTCTTACGGGACAGGGGGCCTCAATCAGCCCCAGCATTTT

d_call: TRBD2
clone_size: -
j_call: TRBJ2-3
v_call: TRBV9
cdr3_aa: CASSTRTSEGASTDTQYF
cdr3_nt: TGTGCCAGCAGCACCCGGACTAGCGAGGGGGCTAGCACAGATACGCAGTATTTT

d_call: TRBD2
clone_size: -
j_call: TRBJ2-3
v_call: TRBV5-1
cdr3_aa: CASSLALAGVTDTQYF
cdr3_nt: TGCGCCAGCAGCTTGGCCCTAGCGGGGGTTACAGATACGCAGTATTTT

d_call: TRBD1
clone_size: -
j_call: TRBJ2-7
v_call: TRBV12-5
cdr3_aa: CASGTGVSYEQYF
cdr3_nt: TGTGCTAGTGGTACAGGGGTCTCCTACGAGCAGTACTTC

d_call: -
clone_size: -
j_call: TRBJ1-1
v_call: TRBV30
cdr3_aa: CAWSERRNTEAFF
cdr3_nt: TGTGCCTGGAGTGAGCGGAGGAACACTGAAGCTTTCTTT

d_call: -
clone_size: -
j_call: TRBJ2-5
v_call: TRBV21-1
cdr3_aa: CASSSTTSGDKSHRQYF
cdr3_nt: TGTGCCAGCAGCTCGACGACTAGCGGAGACAAGAGCCACCGGCAGTACTTC

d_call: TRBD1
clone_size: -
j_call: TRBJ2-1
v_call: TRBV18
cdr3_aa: CASSPGQGAVNEQFF
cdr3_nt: TGTGCCAGCTCACCGGGACAGGGGGCAGTCAATGAGCAGTTCTTC

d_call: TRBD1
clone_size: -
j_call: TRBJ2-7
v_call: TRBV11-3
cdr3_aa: CATRQGEDSYEQYF
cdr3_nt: TGTGCCACCCGACAGGGGGAGGATTCCTACGAGCAGTACTTC

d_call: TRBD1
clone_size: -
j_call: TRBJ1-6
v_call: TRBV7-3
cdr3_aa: CASSLGTGPNSPLHF
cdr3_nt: TGTGCCAGCAGCTTAGGGACAGGGCCTAATTCACCCCTCCACTTT

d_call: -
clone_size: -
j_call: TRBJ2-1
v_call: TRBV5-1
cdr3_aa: CASSPTGTDLNEQFF
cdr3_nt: TGCGCCAGCAGCCCGACCGGGACTGACTTAAATGAGCAGTTCTTC

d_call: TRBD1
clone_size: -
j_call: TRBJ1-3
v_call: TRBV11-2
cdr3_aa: CASSSPTGTRGNTIYF
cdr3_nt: TGTGCCAGCAGCTCCCCGACAGGGACGCGAGGAAACACCATATATTTT

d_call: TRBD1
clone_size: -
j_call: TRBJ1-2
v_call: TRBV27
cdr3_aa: CATRTGGYGYTF
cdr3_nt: TGTGCCACCCGGACAGGGGGCTATGGCTACACCTTC

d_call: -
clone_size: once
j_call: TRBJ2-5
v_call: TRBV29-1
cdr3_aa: CSVELAGLETQYF
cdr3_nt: TGCAGCGTTGAGCTGGCGGGGTTGGAGACCCAGTACTTC

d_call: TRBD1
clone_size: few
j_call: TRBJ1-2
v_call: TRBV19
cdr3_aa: CASSIEFDRAAGYTF
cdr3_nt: TGTGCCAGTAGTATTGAATTCGACAGGGCAGCTGGCTACACCTTC

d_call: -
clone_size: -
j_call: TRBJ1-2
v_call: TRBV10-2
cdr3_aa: CASSVRQNYGYTF
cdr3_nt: TGCGCCAGCAGTGTCCGACAGAACTATGGCTACACCTTC

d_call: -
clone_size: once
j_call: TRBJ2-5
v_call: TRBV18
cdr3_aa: CASSPSSQGETQYF
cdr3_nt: TGTGCCAGCTCACCGTCTAGCCAGGGGGAGACCCAGTACTTC

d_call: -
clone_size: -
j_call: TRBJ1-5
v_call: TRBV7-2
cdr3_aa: CASSLGQGYNQPQHF
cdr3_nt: TGTGCCAGCAGCTTAGGGCAGGGATACAATCAGCCCCAGCATTTT

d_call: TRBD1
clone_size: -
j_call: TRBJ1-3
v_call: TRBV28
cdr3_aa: CASSPETGPRNTIYF
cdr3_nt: TGTGCCAGCAGTCCCGAGACAGGGCCTAGAAACACCATATATTTT

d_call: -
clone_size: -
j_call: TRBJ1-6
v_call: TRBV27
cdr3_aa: CASSSRVSSYNSPLHF
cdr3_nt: TGTGCCAGCAGTTCCAGGGTGAGCTCCTATAATTCACCCCTCCACTTT

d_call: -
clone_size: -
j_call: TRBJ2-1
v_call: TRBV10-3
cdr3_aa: CAISEPGLYNEQFF
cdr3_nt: TGTGCCATCAGTGAGCCGGGACTTTACAATGAGCAGTTCTTC

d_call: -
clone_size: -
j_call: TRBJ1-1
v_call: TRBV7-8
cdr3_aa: CASSLNFRGNTEAFF
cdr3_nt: TGTGCCAGCAGCTTAAACTTTAGGGGGAACACTGAAGCTTTCTTT

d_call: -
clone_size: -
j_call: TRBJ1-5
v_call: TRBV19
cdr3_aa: CASSIGDRPGNQPQHF
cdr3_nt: TGTGCCAGTAGTATAGGCGACAGGCCTGGGAATCAGCCCCAGCATTTT

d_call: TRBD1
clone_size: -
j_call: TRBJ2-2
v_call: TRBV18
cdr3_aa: CASSEDRAGPGELFF
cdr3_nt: TGTGCCAGCTCGGAGGACAGGGCCGGTCCCGGGGAGCTGTTTTTT

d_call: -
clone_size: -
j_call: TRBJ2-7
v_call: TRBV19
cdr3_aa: CASSRPSSANSYEQYF
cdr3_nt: TGTGCCAGTAGTCGACCTAGTAGCGCAAACTCCTACGAGCAGTACTTC

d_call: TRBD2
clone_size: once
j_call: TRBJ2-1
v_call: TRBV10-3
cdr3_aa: CAIRASGRSEQFF
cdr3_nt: TGTGCCATCAGGGCTAGCGGGAGATCTGAGCAGTTCTTC

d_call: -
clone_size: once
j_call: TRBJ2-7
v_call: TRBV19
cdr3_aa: CASSTQVRGYEQYF
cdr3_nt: TGTGCCAGTAGTACACAGGTCAGAGGCTACGAGCAGTACTTC

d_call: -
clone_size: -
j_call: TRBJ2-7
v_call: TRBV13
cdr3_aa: CASSLGYSYEQYF
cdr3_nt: TGTGCCAGCAGCTTAGGGTACTCCTACGAGCAGTACTTC

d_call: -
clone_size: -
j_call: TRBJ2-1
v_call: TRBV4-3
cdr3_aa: CASSQAPEYNEQFF
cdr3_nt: TGCGCCAGCAGCCAAGCCCCAGAATACAATGAGCAGTTCTTC

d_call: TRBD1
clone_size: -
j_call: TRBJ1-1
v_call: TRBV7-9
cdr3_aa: CASRPTGRFTEAFF
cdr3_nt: TGTGCCAGCCGTCCGACAGGGCGCTTCACTGAAGCTTTCTTT

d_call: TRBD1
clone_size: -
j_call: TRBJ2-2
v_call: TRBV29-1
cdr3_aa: CSVEQGATGELFF
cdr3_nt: TGCAGCGTTGAACAGGGGGCTACCGGGGAGCTGTTTTTT

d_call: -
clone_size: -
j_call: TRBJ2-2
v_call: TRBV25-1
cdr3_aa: CASMRTAYTGELFF
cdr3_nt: TGTGCCAGCATGAGGACAGCTTATACCGGGGAGCTGTTTTTT

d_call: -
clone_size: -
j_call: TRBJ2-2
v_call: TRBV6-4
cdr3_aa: CASSDKQGNTGELFF
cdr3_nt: TGTGCCAGCAGTGACAAACAGGGGAACACCGGGGAGCTGTTTTTT

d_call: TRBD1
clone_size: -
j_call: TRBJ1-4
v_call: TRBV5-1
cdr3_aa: CASSLEIGTGYEKLFF
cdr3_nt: TGCGCCAGCAGCTTGGAGATCGGGACAGGGTATGAAAAACTGTTTTTT

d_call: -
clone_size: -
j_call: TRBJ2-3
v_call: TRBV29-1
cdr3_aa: CSVEWGGADTQYF
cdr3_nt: TGCAGCGTTGAGTGGGGGGGCGCGGATACGCAGTATTTT

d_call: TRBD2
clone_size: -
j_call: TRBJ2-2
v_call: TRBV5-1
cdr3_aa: CASSYTSGGNWELFF
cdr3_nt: TGCGCCAGCAGCTATACTAGCGGGGGGAACTGGGAGCTGTTTTTT

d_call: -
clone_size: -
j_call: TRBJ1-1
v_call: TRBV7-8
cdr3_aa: CASSPSGGANTEAFF
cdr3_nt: TGTGCCAGCAGCCCCTCAGGAGGGGCGAACACTGAAGCTTTCTTT

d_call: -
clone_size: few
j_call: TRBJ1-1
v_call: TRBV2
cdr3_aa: CATLLNRETEAFF
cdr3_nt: TGTGCCACCTTATTAAACAGGGAGACTGAAGCTTTCTTT

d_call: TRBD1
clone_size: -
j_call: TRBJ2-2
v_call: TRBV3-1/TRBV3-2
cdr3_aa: CASSQGQLTGELFF
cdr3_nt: TGTGCCAGCAGCCAGGGACAGCTCACCGGGGAGCTGTTTTTT